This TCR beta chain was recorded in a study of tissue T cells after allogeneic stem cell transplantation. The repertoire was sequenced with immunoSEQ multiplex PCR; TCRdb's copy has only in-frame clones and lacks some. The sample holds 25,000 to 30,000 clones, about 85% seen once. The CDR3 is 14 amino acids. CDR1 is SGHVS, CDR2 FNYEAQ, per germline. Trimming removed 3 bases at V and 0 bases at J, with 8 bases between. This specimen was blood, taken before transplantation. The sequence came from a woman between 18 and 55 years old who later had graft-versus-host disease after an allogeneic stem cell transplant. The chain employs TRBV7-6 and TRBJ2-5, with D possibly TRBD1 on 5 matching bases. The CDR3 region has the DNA TGTGCCAGCAGCTTGGCAGGGTACCAAGAGACCCAGTACTTC. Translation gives CASSLAGYQETQYF.